This T cell receptor beta chain is drawn from a study of early T cells in non-severe SARS-CoV-2 infection. Whole-study context: Bulk RNA taken from unsorted whole blood was sequenced, leaving chains unpaired.

One entry per CDR3 protein results from TCRdb running MiXCR on the 5' RACE reads. The repertoire includes about 110,000 distinct CDR3 sequences, around 13% of them detected once, and around 4.1% sits in the top ten. The CDR3 runs 13 residues. Germline loops: CDR1 SGHAT, CDR2 FQDESV (reference sequence). V was pared by 0 bases and J by 8 bases, with 8 bases between. The sequencing here drew on whole blood, taken at baseline. This clonotype was obtained from an adult who was a healthcare worker with PCR-confirmed SARS-CoV-2 infection or an uninfected control (not recorded which). The chain has TRBV11-1 and TRBJ2-1; D not certain. The CDR3 nucleotides are TGTGCCAGCAGCTTAGCCAGGACCTATGAGCAGTTCTTC. Encoded protein: CASSLARTYEQFF. The complete variable domain, with remaining parts taken from reference TRBV11-1 and TRBJ2-1, reads EAEVAQSPRYKITEKSQAVAFWCDPISGHATLYWYRQILGQGPELLVQFQDESVVDDSQLPKDRFSAERLKGVDSTLKIQPAELGDSAMYLCASSLARTYEQFFGPGTRLTVL.